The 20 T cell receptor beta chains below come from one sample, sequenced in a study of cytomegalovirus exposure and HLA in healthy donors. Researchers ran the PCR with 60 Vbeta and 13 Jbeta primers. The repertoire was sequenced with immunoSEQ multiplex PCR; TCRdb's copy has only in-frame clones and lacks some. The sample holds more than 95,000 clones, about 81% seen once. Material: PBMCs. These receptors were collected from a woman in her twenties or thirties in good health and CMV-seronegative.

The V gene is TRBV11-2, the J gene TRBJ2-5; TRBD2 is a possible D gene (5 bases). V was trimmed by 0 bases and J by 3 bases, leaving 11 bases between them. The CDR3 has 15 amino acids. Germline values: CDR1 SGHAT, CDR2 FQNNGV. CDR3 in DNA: TGTGCCAGCAGCTTAGAGACCGGGAAAGAAGAGACCCAGTACTTC. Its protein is CASSLETGKEETQYF.

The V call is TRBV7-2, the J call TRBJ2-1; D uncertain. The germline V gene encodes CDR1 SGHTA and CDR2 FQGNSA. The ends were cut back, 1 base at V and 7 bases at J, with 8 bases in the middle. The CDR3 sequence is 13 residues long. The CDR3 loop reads CASSLGASNEQFF. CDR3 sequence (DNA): TGTGCCAGCAGCTTAGGGGCGAGTAATGAGCAGTTCTTC.

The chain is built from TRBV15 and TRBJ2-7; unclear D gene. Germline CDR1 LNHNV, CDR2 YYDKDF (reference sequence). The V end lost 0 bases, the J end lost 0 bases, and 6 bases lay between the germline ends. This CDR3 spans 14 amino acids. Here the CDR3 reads CATSRDPSSYEQYF. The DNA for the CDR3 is TGTGCCACCAGCAGAGATCCTAGCTCCTACGAGCAGTACTTC.

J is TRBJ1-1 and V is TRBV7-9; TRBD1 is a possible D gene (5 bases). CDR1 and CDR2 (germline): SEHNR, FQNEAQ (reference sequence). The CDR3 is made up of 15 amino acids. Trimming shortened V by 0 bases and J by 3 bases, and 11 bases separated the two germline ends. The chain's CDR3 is CASSLAQGLYTEAFF. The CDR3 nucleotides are TGTGCCAGCAGCTTAGCCCAGGGTCTGTACACTGAAGCTTTCTTT. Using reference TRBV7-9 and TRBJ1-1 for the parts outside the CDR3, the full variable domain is DTGVSQNPRHKITKRGQNVTFRCDPISEHNRLYWYRQTLGQGPEFLTYFQNEAQLEKSRLLSDRFSAERPKGSFSTLEIQRTEQGDSAMYLCASSLAQGLYTEAFFGQGTRLTVV.

DNA of the CDR3: TGTGCCAGCAGCCGATCAGGGGGTGAGCAGTTCTTC. Protein product: CASSRSGGEQFF. The chain has TRBV4-2 and TRBJ2-1, with TRBD1 identical over 7 bases. There are 12 residues in the CDR3. From germline, CDR1 is LGHNA and CDR2 YNFKEQ. With 4 bases clipped from V and 9 bases from J, the junction kept 3 bases outside the gene matches.

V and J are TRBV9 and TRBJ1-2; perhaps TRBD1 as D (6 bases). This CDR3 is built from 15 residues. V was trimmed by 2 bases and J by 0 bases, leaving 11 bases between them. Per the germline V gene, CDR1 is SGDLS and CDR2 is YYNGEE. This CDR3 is CASSVLQGPNYGYTF. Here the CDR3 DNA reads TGTGCCAGCAGCGTCTTACAGGGCCCTAACTATGGCTACACCTTC.

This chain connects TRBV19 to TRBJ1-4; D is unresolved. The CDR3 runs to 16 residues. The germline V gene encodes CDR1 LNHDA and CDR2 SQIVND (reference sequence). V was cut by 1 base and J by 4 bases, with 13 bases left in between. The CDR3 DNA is TGTGCCAGTAGTATAGGATGGGAGGGTTTTAATGAAAAACTGTTTTTT. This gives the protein CASSIGWEGFNEKLFF. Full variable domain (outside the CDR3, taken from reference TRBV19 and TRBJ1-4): DGGITQSPKYLFRKEGQNVTLSCEQNLNHDAMYWYRQDPGQGLRLIYYSQIVNDFQKGDIAEGYSVSREKKESFPLTVTSAQKNPTAFYLCASSIGWEGFNEKLFFGSGTQLSVL.

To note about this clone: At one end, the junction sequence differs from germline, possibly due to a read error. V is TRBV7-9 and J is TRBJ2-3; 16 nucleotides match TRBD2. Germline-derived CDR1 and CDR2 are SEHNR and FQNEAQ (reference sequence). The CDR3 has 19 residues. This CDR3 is CSSSSPGLAGGWRTDTQYF. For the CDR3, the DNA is TGTTCCAGCAGCTCCCCGGGACTAGCGGGAGGGTGGCGCACAGATACGCAGTATTTT.

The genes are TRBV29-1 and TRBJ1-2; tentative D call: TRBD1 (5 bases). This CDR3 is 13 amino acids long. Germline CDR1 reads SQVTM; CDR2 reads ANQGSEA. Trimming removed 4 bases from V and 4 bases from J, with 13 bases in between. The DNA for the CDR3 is TGCAGCGTTGGAACTGACAGCGCCTATGGCTACACCTTC. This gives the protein CSVGTDSAYGYTF.

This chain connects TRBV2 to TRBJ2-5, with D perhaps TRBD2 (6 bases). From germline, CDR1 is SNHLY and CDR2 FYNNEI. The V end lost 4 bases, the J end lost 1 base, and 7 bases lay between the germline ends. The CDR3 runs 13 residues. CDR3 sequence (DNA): TGTGCCAGCAGTGGGGGACTCCAAGAGACCCAGTACTTC. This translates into CASSGGLQETQYF.

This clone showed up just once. The CDR3: CASSLGAGTGKVKEQFF. As DNA, the CDR3 is TGTGCCAGCAGCTTAGGGGCCGGGACAGGGAAGGTCAAGGAGCAGTTCTTC. The chain carries TRBV7-9 and TRBJ2-1; 9 bases are shared with TRBD1. The CDR3 extends over 17 amino acids. The junction had 14 bases not matched to a gene; V was cut back by 1 base and J by 10 bases. Per the germline V gene, CDR1 is SEHNR and CDR2 is FQNEAQ (reference sequence).

CDR3 region: CASSFGTGKNTEAFF. The CDR3 coding sequence is TGTGCCAGCAGCTTCGGGACAGGGAAGAACACTGAAGCTTTCTTT. V is TRBV5-6 and J is TRBJ1-1, with 9 bases fitting TRBD1. CDR1 is SGHDT, CDR2 YYEEEE, per germline. The trim removed 2 bases at V and 1 base at J, leaving 3 bases unmatched. The length of the CDR3 is 15 residues.

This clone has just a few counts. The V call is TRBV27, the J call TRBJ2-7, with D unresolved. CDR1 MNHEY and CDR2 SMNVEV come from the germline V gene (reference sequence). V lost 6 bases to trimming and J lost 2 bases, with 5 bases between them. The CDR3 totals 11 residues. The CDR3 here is CASSPPYEQYF. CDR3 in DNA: TGTGCCAGCAGCCCTCCCTACGAGCAGTACTTC.

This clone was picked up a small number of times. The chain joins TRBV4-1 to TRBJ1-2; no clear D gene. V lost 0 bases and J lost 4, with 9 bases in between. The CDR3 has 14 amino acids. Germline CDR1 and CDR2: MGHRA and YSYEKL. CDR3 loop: CASSQDKFSYGYTF. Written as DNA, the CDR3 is TGCGCCAGCAGCCAAGACAAGTTTAGCTATGGCTACACCTTC.

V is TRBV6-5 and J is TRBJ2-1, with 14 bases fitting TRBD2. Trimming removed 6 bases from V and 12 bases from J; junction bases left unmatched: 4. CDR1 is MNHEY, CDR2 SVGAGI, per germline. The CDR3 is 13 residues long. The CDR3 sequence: CASRGLAGDRQFF. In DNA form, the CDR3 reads TGTGCCAGCAGGGGACTAGCGGGAGATAGGCAGTTCTTC.

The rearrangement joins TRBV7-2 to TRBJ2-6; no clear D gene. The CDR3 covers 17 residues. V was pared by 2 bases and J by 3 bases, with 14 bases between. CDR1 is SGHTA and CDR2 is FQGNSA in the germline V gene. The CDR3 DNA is TGTGCCAGCAGCTTAAGCCCCACGGTGGTTGGGGCCAACGTCCTGACTTTC. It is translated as CASSLSPTVVGANVLTF.

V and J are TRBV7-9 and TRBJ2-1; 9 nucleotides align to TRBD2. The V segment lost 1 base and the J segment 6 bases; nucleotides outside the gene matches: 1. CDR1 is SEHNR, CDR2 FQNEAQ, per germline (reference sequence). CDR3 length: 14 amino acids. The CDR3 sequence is CASSLELAGNEQFF. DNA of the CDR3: TGTGCCAGCAGCTTAGAACTAGCGGGCAATGAGCAGTTCTTC. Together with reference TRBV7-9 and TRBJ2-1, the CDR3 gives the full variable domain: DTGVSQNPRHKITKRGQNVTFRCDPISEHNRLYWYRQTLGQGPEFLTYFQNEAQLEKSRLLSDRFSAERPKGSFSTLEIQRTEQGDSAMYLCASSLELAGNEQFFGPGTRLTVL.

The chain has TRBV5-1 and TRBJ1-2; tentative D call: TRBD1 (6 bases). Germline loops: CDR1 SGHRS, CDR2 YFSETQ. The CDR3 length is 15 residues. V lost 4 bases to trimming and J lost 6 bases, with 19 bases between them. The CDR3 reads CASSPGGGARHGYTF. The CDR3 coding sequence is TGCGCCAGCAGCCCCGGTGGGGGGGCACGGCATGGCTACACCTTC. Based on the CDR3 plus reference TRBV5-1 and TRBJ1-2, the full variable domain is KAGVTQTPRYLIKTRGQQVTLSCSPISGHRSVSWYQQTPGQGLQFLFEYFSETQRNKGNFPGRFSGRQFSNSRSEMNVSTLELGDSALYLCASSPGGGARHGYTFGSGTRLTVV.

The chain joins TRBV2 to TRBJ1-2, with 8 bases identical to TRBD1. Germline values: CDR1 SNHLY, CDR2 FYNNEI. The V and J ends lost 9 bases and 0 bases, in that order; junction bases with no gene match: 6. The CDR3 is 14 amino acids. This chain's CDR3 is CARRQGPANYGYTF. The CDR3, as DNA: TGTGCCAGGAGACAGGGGCCAGCTAACTATGGCTACACCTTC.

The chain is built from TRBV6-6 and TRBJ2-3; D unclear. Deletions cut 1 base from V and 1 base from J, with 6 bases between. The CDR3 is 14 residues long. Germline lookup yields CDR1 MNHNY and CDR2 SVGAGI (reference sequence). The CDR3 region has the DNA TGTGCCAGCAGTTACTACGCAGGCACAGATACGCAGTATTTT. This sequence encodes CASSYYAGTDTQYF.